A selection of T cell receptor beta chains follows, all from one sample in a study of siplizumab effects on memory and regulatory T cells. Only in-frame clones appear in the TCRdb table, and some are missing; sequencing was by immunoSEQ multiplex PCR. The table lists about 50,000 clones, about 93% of them singletons. The sequencing input was CD8+ T cells sorted from blood. The receptors originated from a human donor in good health. CDR3s include the opening cysteine and the closing phenylalanine or tryptophan. Fields, in order: V gene, CDR3 protein.

>TRBV7-9
CASSSRELDYEQYF
>TRBV19
CASSTQGSPYNEQFF
>TRBV30
CAWSLLSSYEQYF
>TRBV29-1
CSVLSALNEQFF
>TRBV4-1
CASSQLTEGYEQYF
>TRBV10-2
CASSGVVTDTQYF
>TRBV27
CASSLIRAGGPDTQYF
>TRBV18
CASSPPVRGTNEQYF
>TRBV27
CASREGNEQFF
>TRBV7-6
CASSLDLGTMNTEAFF
>TRBV28
CASSYNLGTADYGYTF
>TRBV7-3
CASSSLPSGKGSGELFF
>TRBV2
CASGGGTETYNEQFF
>TRBV6-4
CASSDRDNSPLHF
>TRBV7-9
CASSSPQNTGELFF
>TRBV27
CASSLFFGGGTTDEQFF
>TRBV27
CASSRQGAYGYTF
>TRBV7-8
CASSLPGGSTDTQYF
>TRBV4-1
CASSQGQGNQPQHF
>TRBV28
CASSRDRGLEKLFF
>TRBV7-6
CASSLADTGTGGSEQFF
>TRBV7-6
CASSLDPGQGRDEKLFF
>TRBV28
CASSFLMSGQGATFGYGYTF
>TRBV27
CASSHGLADIKNIQYF
>TRBV4-1
CASSLKMGETQYF
>TRBV6-1
CASSEFRTLTDTQYF
>TRBV6-1
CASSDLPGSYYGYTF
>TRBV4-1
CASSHRRSSYNEQFF
>TRBV19
CASSVMGADGYTF
>TRBV19
CASGVRTEAFF
>TRBV7-9
CASSLTLGRQDYGYTF
>TRBV28
CASSHRGSYNEQFF
>TRBV5-4
CASSQGTSGIRLEQFF
>TRBV27
CASSYVPTVPLNTGELFF
>TRBV5-6
CASSLVGSRSGNTIYF
>TRBV6-8
CASRDRMYEQYF
>TRBV2
CASSEVGDSNQPQHF
>TRBV10-3
CAIGYDEQFF
>TRBV27
CASRPSLSGANVLTF
>TRBV5-8
CASTFETGDYGYTF
>TRBV19
CASSMTGQTLNQPQHF
>TRBV5-1
CASSLSSGGRTSGELFF
>TRBV28
CASSSSWVDLAKNIQYF
>TRBV7-3
CASKSSDNEQFF
>TRBV10-1
CASGDSQETQYF
>TRBV11-2
CASSHPGLARYNEQFF
>TRBV10-2
CASLDGGFGQETQYF
>TRBV5-5
CASSVPQGIPTGELFF
>TRBV28
CASRFSGRPTDTQYF
>TRBV27
CASSLSSSTDTQYF
>TRBV15
CATSTRQGRANTGELFF
>TRBV11-2
CASSLDRAYEQYF
>TRBV9
CASSPGSVNTGELFF
>TRBV5-1
CASSLRLPTDTQYF
>TRBV5-1
CASSFVFRQGKHNQPQHF
>TRBV27
CASSPSGYEQYF
>TRBV6-6
CASSPLLEDTQYF
>TRBV6-1
CASSDIGGSSYEQYF
>TRBV6-4
CASSEIGGTGTDTQYF